A single sample is the source of the 14 T cell receptor beta chains below, sequenced in a study of shared clonotypes between healthy human individuals. Profiling relied on immunoSEQ multiplex PCR, and the TCRdb table lists in-frame clones only, not all of them. Of about 2.3 million clones listed, less than 95% are singletons. The sample comprised naive CD4+ T cells from PBMCs. Indicated subset: CD45RA+ positively selected. These receptors all come from a man aged 18-30 years in good health. Some clones in this sample may be carry-over from other donors' samples.

This chain connects TRBV18 to TRBJ1-2; D not certain. There are 15 residues in the CDR3. Trimming left V 1 base short and J 8 bases short, with 17 bases between. Germline V gene lookup returns CDR1 KGHSH and CDR2 LQKENI. CDR3 sequence reads: CASSPQADTYGGYTF. The CDR3 DNA follows: TGTGCCAGCTCACCACAGGCAGATACCTATGGGGGCTACACCTTC. Looking up the rest from reference TRBV18 and TRBJ1-2 gives the full variable domain: NAGVMQNPRHLVRRRGQEARLRCSPMKGHSHVYWYRQLPEEGLKFMVYLQKENIIDESGMPKERFSAEFPKEGPSILRIQQVVRGDSAAYFCASSPQADTYGGYTFGSGTRLTVV.

This rearrangement joins TRBV6-4 to TRBJ2-2, with D maybe TRBD1 (6 bases). Trimming took 7 bases from V and 4 from J, leaving 19 bases between them. CDR1 and CDR2 from the germline V gene are MRHNA and SNTAGT. The CDR3 extends over 16 amino acids. The CDR3 is CASNRTGRPGTGELFF. Here the CDR3 DNA reads TGTGCCAGCAACAGAACAGGGCGGCCGGGCACCGGGGAGCTGTTTTTT.

This chain joins TRBV19 and TRBJ2-2; D ambiguous. Germline-derived CDR1 and CDR2 are LNHDA and SQIVND (reference sequence). The V end lost 7 bases, the J end lost 1 base, and 7 bases lay between the germline ends. The CDR3 extends over 13 amino acids. As DNA, the CDR3 is TGTGCCAGTAATTCCGTGAACACCGGGGAGCTGTTTTTT. As protein: CASNSVNTGELFF.

The rearrangement joins TRBV5-1 to TRBJ2-5, with D hard to call. The CDR3 consists of 12 residues. The germline V and J ends were trimmed by 3 bases and 1 base, with 4 bases remaining between them. The germline V gene has CDR1 SGHRS and CDR2 YFSETQ. The CDR3 loop is CASSYRQETQYF. CDR3 sequence (DNA): TGCGCCAGCAGCTACCGCCAAGAGACCCAGTACTTC. The full variable domain, in which reference TRBV5-1 and TRBJ2-5 provide the parts outside the CDR3, is KAGVTQTPRYLIKTRGQQVTLSCSPISGHRSVSWYQQTPGQGLQFLFEYFSETQRNKGNFPGRFSGRQFSNSRSEMNVSTLELGDSALYLCASSYRQETQYFGPGTRLLVL.

The rearrangement links TRBV30 to TRBJ2-1; D unclear. The V gene lost 0 bases and the J gene lost 5 bases, with 14 bases spanning the gap. The CDR3 is 15 amino acids. Germline assignment: CDR1 GTSNPN and CDR2 SVGIG (reference sequence). Here the CDR3 DNA reads TGTGCCTGGAGTGTACTTTGGCGTAGTAACAATGAGCAGTTCTTC. Amino acids: CAWSVLWRSNNEQFF. Complete variable domain (other parts from reference TRBV30 and TRBJ2-1): SQTIHQWPATLVQPVGSPLSLECTVEGTSNPNLYWYRQAAGRGLQLLFYSVGIGQISSEVPQNLSASRPQDRQFILSSKKLLLSDSGFYLCAWSVLWRSNNEQFFGPGTRLTVL.

This chain joins TRBV19 and TRBJ1-2, with 7 positions matching TRBD1. Germline values: CDR1 LNHDA, CDR2 SQIVND (reference sequence). This CDR3 is built from 13 residues. The trim removed 6 bases at V and 2 bases at J, leaving 3 bases unmatched. The CDR3: CASRRDSNYGYTF. The CDR3 DNA is TGTGCCAGTAGACGGGACAGCAACTATGGCTACACCTTC.

The rearrangement uses TRBV28 and TRBJ1-1; TRBD1 agrees at 7 bases. J was trimmed by 3 bases and V by 1 base; bases with no gene match: 11. The length of the CDR3 is 17 residues. Germline CDR1 and CDR2: MDHEN and SYDVKM. The CDR3 reads CASSLSGRGRLDTEAFF. The CDR3 DNA sequence: TGTGCCAGCAGTTTATCAGGTAGGGGGCGATTAGACACTGAAGCTTTCTTT.

With regard to this clone: Within the sample, other DNA sequences also encode this same CDR3. The chain links TRBV9 to TRBJ1-3, with D perhaps TRBD1 (5 bases). The germline CDR1 and CDR2 sequences are SGDLS and YYNGEE. Deletions cut 0 bases from V and 3 bases from J, with 10 bases between. The CDR3 loop spans 15 amino acids. In DNA, the CDR3 is TGTGCCAGCAGCGTAGGAAAAGGGGATGGAAACACCATATATTTT. This sequence encodes CASSVGKGDGNTIYF.

As regards this clone: The sample contains more than one DNA sequence encoding this CDR3. The chain recombines TRBV2 with TRBJ1-4; TRBD1 aligns across 8 bases. The germline CDR1 and CDR2 sequences are SNHLY and FYNNEI. With V trimmed by 0 bases and J by 5 bases, 2 bases remained unmatched. This CDR3 spans 15 amino acids. The CDR3 is CASSEAGTGNEKLFF. The CDR3 region has the DNA TGTGCCAGCAGTGAAGCCGGGACAGGCAATGAAAAACTGTTTTTT.

The V gene is TRBV18, the J gene TRBJ2-2; D unresolved. Germline values: CDR1 KGHSH, CDR2 LQKENI. The V gene lost 3 bases and the J gene lost 4 bases, with 6 bases spanning the gap. The length of the CDR3 is 13 residues. CDR3 DNA: TGTGCCAGCTCACCCGGACCCACCGGGGAGCTGTTTTTT. This gives the protein CASSPGPTGELFF.

The chain links TRBV5-1 to TRBJ2-5; TRBD1 matches 8 bases. The junction had 12 bases not matched to a gene; V was cut back by 5 bases and J by 3 bases. The germline V gene has CDR1 SGHRS and CDR2 YFSETQ. This CDR3 has 16 residues. The CDR3, as DNA: TGCGCCAGCAGACTCGGACAGGGTTCTATTAAAGAGACCCAGTACTTC. This translates into CASRLGQGSIKETQYF.

The V and J genes are TRBV25-1 and TRBJ1-4; perhaps TRBD1 as D (5 bases). The germline V and J ends were trimmed by 6 bases and 8 bases, with 10 bases remaining between them. The CDR3 covers 12 residues. Germline CDR1 and CDR2: MGHDK and SYGVNS. The CDR3 DNA follows: TGTGCCAGCAGCCCAAGGGGCGAAAAACTGTTTTTT. Amino acids: CASSPRGEKLFF.

The rearrangement joins TRBV15 to TRBJ2-7, with 12 positions matching TRBD1. Germline loops: CDR1 LNHNV, CDR2 YYDKDF (reference sequence). This CDR3 region has 17 residues. V gave up 4 bases and J gave up 3 bases; unmatched junction bases: 10. CDR3 loop: CATSTGTGGGLFYEQYF. The CDR3 bases are TGTGCCACCAGCACAGGGACAGGGGGCGGCCTGTTCTACGAGCAGTACTTC.

In its sample, this clone was seen a few times. The chain joins TRBV2 to TRBJ1-3; weak D call: TRBD1 (5 bases). The CDR3 runs to 15 residues. Trimming removed 3 bases from V and 1 base from J, with 10 bases in between. CDR1 SNHLY and CDR2 FYNNEI come from the germline V gene. The CDR3, as DNA: TGTGCCAGCAGTGATGGGGGGACTTCTGGAAACACCATATATTTT. Translation gives CASSDGGTSGNTIYF.